This section outlines one T cell receptor beta chain sequence together with its context. Its antigen is currently unknown. Profiled with immunoSEQ multiplex PCR; TCRdb holds only in-frame clones, not every one. This table holds tens of thousands of clones, 80% to 85% found once. These data come from a study of T cell responses to AZD1222 COVID-19 vaccine. Findings and caveats of the study: Recipients of AZD1222 seropositive at baseline numbered only 6 or 7. The span of vaccine-associated CD4 TCRs extended across spike, with dominance at 160-218 and 743-854. Reports say nearly half of spike-specific TCRs go after unmutated variant regions.

This CDR3 comprises 16 residues. The V end lost 6 bases, the J end lost 0 bases, and 17 bases lay between the germline ends. CDR1 SEHNR and CDR2 FQNEAQ come from the germline V gene (reference sequence). The starting material was peripheral blood, obtained on day 0 of AZD1222 vaccination. This clonotype was sampled from an adult in good health. The chain has TRBV7-9 and TRBJ1-2; TRBD1 might be the D (5 bases). The CDR3 nucleotides are TGTGCCAGCAGTTTTAGTTTTGGGACGTCTAACTATGGCTACACCTTC. Translating gives CASSFSFGTSNYGYTF.